This passage covers 14 T cell receptor beta chains from one sample sequenced in a study of blood T cells in healthy people across ages. A second about 7 to 11 cycle PCR used barcoded and J-beta primers. TCRdb used MiXCR to reprocess the 5' RACE reads, holding one entry per CDR3 protein. The sample has around 1,600,000 distinct CDR3 sequences; approximately 42% are singletons. Material: blood. The receptors originated from a young woman in good health.

The chain is built from TRBV3-1 and TRBJ2-1; possibly TRBD2 for D (6 bases). The closer fit of TRBJ2-7 to the DNA end suggests the J call may be wrong. The germline CDR1 and CDR2 sequences are LGHDT and YNNKEL (reference sequence). The CDR3 has 15 residues. The DNA of the CDR3 is TGTGCCAGCAGCCCATGGGGCGGGACCTACAATGAGCAGTACTTC. Translated, it gives CASSPWGGTYNEQYF.

CDR3 residues: CASGLAGNEKLFF. In DNA form, the CDR3 reads TGCGCCAGCGGCCTCGCGGGGAATGAAAAACTGTTTTTT. The rearrangement links TRBV4-1 to TRBJ1-4, with D uncertain. Germline V lookup: CDR1 MGHRA, CDR2 YSYEKL. This CDR3 comprises 13 residues. Trimming left V 8 bases short and J 5 bases short, with 12 bases between.

This clonotype was seen a handful of times. This chain connects TRBV13 to TRBJ2-1, with a possible D match to TRBD1 (5 bases). The CDR3 loop spans 13 amino acids. Trimming removed 5 bases from V and 9 bases from J, with 14 bases in between. Germline V gene data show CDR1 as PRHDT and CDR2 as FYEKMQ (reference sequence). CDR3 DNA: TGTGCCAGCAGCGCCGATTGGGGCGGTGAGCAGTTCTTC. Encoded protein: CASSADWGGEQFF.

The chain uses TRBV28 and TRBJ2-1, with D possibly matching TRBD2 (5 bases). The germline V gene has CDR1 MDHEN and CDR2 SYDVKM. Trimming shortened V by 6 bases and J by 10 bases, and 13 bases separated the two germline ends. CDR3 length: 12 amino acids. The CDR3 DNA sequence: TGTGCCAGCAGGTCTAGCTCCTACGAGCAGTTCTTC. This encodes CASRSSSYEQFF. Together with reference TRBV28 and TRBJ2-1, the CDR3 gives the full variable domain: DVKVTQSSRYLVKRTGEKVFLECVQDMDHENMFWYRQDPGLGLRLIYFSYDVKMKEKGDIPEGYSVSREKKERFSLILESASTNQTSMYLCASRSSSYEQFFGPGTRLTVL.

This clonotype was found a few times. This chain connects TRBV20-1 to TRBJ2-3; possible D gene TRBD2, 6 bases. With 6 bases removed from V and 5 bases from J, the gap between germline ends came to 18 bases. Germline lookup yields CDR1 DFQATT and CDR2 SNEGSKA (reference sequence). The CDR3 loop spans 14 amino acids. CDR3 protein: CSAPSRRDLDTQYF. In DNA form, the CDR3 reads TGCAGTGCCCCTAGTAGGCGGGATTTAGATACGCAGTATTTT.

This clonotype was counted ten times or more. The chain carries TRBV20-1 and TRBJ1-3; 9 bases align to TRBD1. The CDR3 totals 17 residues. Germline V gene lookup returns CDR1 DFQATT and CDR2 SNEGSKA (reference sequence). The V and J ends lost 6 bases and 1 base, in that order; junction bases with no gene match: 13. The CDR3 DNA reads as TGCAGTGCCGTTCACGGACAGGGGTATGAGTCTGGAAACACCATATATTTT. Translation: CSAVHGQGYESGNTIYF.

V is TRBV7-2 and J is TRBJ2-2; 9 bases agree with TRBD1. V lost 5 bases, J lost 5 bases, and 6 bases stayed unmatched. CDR3 length: 15 residues. The V gene's germline CDR1 is SGHTA and CDR2 FQGNSA. DNA of the CDR3: TGTGCCAGCAGCGAGGGACAGGGTTCGACCGGGGAGCTGTTTTTT. Translated: CASSEGQGSTGELFF.

In regard to this clonotype: The junction shows a germline mismatch at one end, possibly a read error. This chain uses TRBV9 with TRBJ2-5, with a weak D call TRBD2 (5 bases). The germline V gene encodes CDR1 SGDLS and CDR2 YYNGEE. The CDR3 is 13 amino acids. The CDR3 DNA is TGTGCCAGCAGGCGGGTTAACCATGAGACCCAGTACTTC. Translated, it gives CASRRVNHETQYF.

The J gene is TRBJ1-1, the V gene TRBV28; unclear D gene. Per the germline V gene, CDR1 is MDHEN and CDR2 is SYDVKM. V lost 1 base, J lost 7 bases, and 7 bases lay in between. The CDR3 length is 12 residues. The DNA for the CDR3 is TGTGCCAGCAGTTTATACGGCTTTGAAGCTTTCTTT. Protein: CASSLYGFEAFF.

This clonotype was counted a few times. V is TRBV20-1 and J is TRBJ2-3; 9 positions agree with TRBD1. CDR1 is DFQATT and CDR2 is SNEGSKA in the germline V gene (reference sequence). This CDR3 region has 14 residues. J lost 3 bases, V lost 4 bases, and 5 bases had no gene match. The chain's CDR3 is CSATGTGRTDTQYF. The CDR3, as DNA: TGCAGTGCTACAGGGACAGGGAGGACAGATACGCAGTATTTT.

This clonotype was detected many times. V is TRBV12-3 or TRBV12-4 and J is TRBJ2-5; tentative D call: TRBD2 (6 bases). V shed 5 bases and J shed 2 bases, with 12 bases lying between them. The CDR3 consists of 14 residues. CDR3 sequence reads: CASSHPGGQETQYF. CDR3 sequence (DNA): TGTGCCAGCAGTCACCCTGGGGGGCAAGAGACCCAGTACTTC.

This clonotype came up a few times. V and J are TRBV20-1 and TRBJ2-1; D gene uncertain. This CDR3 comprises 14 residues. CDR1 and CDR2 from the germline V gene are DFQATT and SNEGSKA (reference sequence). V was shortened by 6 bases and J by 10 bases, with 22 bases between the two germline ends. DNA for the CDR3: TGCAGTGCCCTCAGCGCCTCCTTTAACGCGGAGCAGTTCTTC. It is translated as CSALSASFNAEQFF.

This clonotype was detected ten times or more. This sequence joins TRBV20-1 and TRBJ2-1; D is possibly TRBD1 (6 bases). Trimming stripped 1 base from V and 6 bases from J, with 16 bases between. The CDR3 extends over 15 amino acids. The germline V gene encodes CDR1 DFQATT and CDR2 SNEGSKA (reference sequence). This chain's CDR3 is CSARGQAGVANEQFF. For the CDR3, the DNA is TGCAGTGCTAGAGGGCAGGCAGGGGTGGCCAATGAGCAGTTCTTC.

This sequence joins TRBV2 and TRBJ2-1; possibly TRBD2 for D (6 bases). The V gene lost 4 bases and the J gene lost 7 bases, with 11 bases spanning the gap. Germline lookup yields CDR1 SNHLY and CDR2 FYNNEI. This CDR3 spans 13 amino acids. The DNA for the CDR3 is TGTGCCAGCAGTGGATGGGCGGGGAATGAGCAGTTCTTC. Protein product: CASSGWAGNEQFF.